The entry below describes one TCR beta chain. Its antigen is still unknown. Base qualities are missing; no much larger clone stands one base away. V and J are truncated by 7 bases and 3 bases respectively, leaving an intervening sequence of 21 bases. Including cysteine and phenylalanine, the CDR3 has 16 amino acids. CDR3 DNA only is kept here, 48 bases in frame from base 1. This record belongs to a study of CD8 T cells in ankylosing spondylitis (dated by TCRdb to the late 2010s). A note on the overall study: To find TCR variants linked to disease, the study profiled T cell receptor beta repertoires in ankylosing spondylitis patients and healthy donors. The full study cohort comprised some 27 ankylosing spondylitis patients and about a hundred healthy donors. Peripheral blood was sampled, and synovial fluid was additionally collected from ankylosing spondylitis patients. What the work shows at the level of the full study, not this receptor alone: In peripheral blood, the disease-linked clones were found at relatively low frequencies and had a CD8+ phenotype. Significant enrichment of the disease-linked clones was reported in matched synovial fluid samples from ankylosing spondylitis patients. Some motif variants were previously reported in synovial fluid and blood of reactive arthritis patients, suggesting common disease-initiation mechanisms. Blood from ankylosing spondylitis patients appeared to be characterized by a TCR beta motif made up of seven or eight highly homologous amino acid variants.

The sequencing machine was an Illumina HiSeq 2500. TCR beta libraries were prepared by quantitative 5'-RACE with molecular barcodes. In the source study's methods: A new computational method based on a probabilistic model of VDJ rearrangement was used to identify disease-linked TCR variants. TCRdb ran its own pipeline on the public reads, namely fastp trimming at Q25 and MiXCR clone calling, and kept in-frame beta chains. CDR3 protein sequences are deduplicated, and each keeps its most common genes and DNA. The V and J calls and clone size come from TCRdb's table, not from the authors' own analysis. The sample table lists 470,000 or so distinct CDR3 sequences, roughly 26% of them with a count of one. The top ten constitute over 0.8% of the sample.

The TCR sequence derives from a male donor with ankylosing spondylitis. This chain joins TRBV12-3 or TRBV12-4 to TRBJ1-1, and perhaps TRBD1 as D gene, on 5 matching bases. Input material: blood, either unsorted or a sorted T cell fraction (not recorded which). The bases read TGTGCCAGCACCCAGGGACGAGGGTCGAGGGACACTGAAGCTTTCTTT. Protein translation: CASTQGRGSRDTEAFF.